This T cell receptor (beta chain) emerged from a study of shared clonotypes between healthy human individuals. Per germline, CDR1 SGHVS and CDR2 FNYEAQ. This CDR3 spans 19 amino acids. V lost 0 bases to trimming and J lost 0 bases; unmatched junction nucleotides: 8. Here immunoSEQ multiplex PCR was the method, and the copy in TCRdb shows in-frame clones only, minus some. The sample yields some 2,100,000 clones, around 95% seen once. The source material was naive CD4+ T cells sorted from blood. Subset of the sample: CD45RA+ positively selected. This sequence was found in a man between 18 and 29 years old in good health. The rearrangement uses TRBV7-6 and TRBJ1-1; the match to TRBD1 covers 12 bases. The CDR3 DNA reads TGTGCCAGCAGCTTAGCCGGGACAGGGGGCTTAGGGTTGAACACTGAAGCTTTCTTT. This encodes CASSLAGTGGLGLNTEAFF.